This TCR beta chain was profiled in a study of cytomegalovirus exposure and HLA in healthy donors (dated by TCRdb to 2016 to 2017). Background for the entire study: According to an earlier analysis of around 600 of the donors, about 190 million T cells yielded 90 million to 130 million unique TCR beta sequences and around 280 Gb of sequence data. In a later analysis, previously published TCR beta repertoires from roughly 710 donors were re-analyzed and high-resolution HLA genotyping was added so that TCR occurrence patterns could be studied. The study profiled the T cell repertoires of 500 to 800 subjects by immunosequencing and related them to cytomegalovirus serostatus. Five DR-DQ haplotypes were treated as single units for association and clustering because of strong linkage in the cohort. Among around 400 genotyped donors of the cohort, an average of around 220,000 unique TCR beta nucleotide sequences was sequenced per donor, of which 15% to 20% were non-productive. In the later analysis, no new phenotypic data were used to find candidate immune exposures; instead, reliance was placed on TCR beta sequences and their occurrence across donors. Every discovery cohort repertoire had been produced on one sequencing platform. An early release that covered roughly 600 HLA-typed donors contained around 300 gigabases of sequencing data and tens of millions of unique TCR sequences. High-throughput TCR immunosequencing, statistical association of individual TCRs with disease status, and machine learning were combined to predict cytomegalovirus infection status. The study was designed to test whether signatures of past pathogen exposure could be identified by cataloging public T cell receptors. Besides the first cohort of approximately 670 subjects, a separate validation cohort made up of over 95 different subjects was used. A later genetic analysis took genome-wide SNP genotypes for about three fifths of the 666 donors and used that subset as a discovery cohort. HLA typing covered class I and class II loci at four-digit resolution. Donor age, sex, ethnicity and CMV serostatus were compiled alongside the repertoire data. Typing coverage varied by locus: about 629-630 donors for A, B, C, DRB1 and DQB1; 522 for DQA1; approximately 570 for DPA1; more than 450 for DPB1. In an earlier analysis of 587 of the donors, high-throughput TCR beta sequencing was used to judge whether each TCR beta V gene segment behaved as functional or pseudogenic. Of the 300 to 500 genotyped donors, 81% were placed in the genetic ancestry cluster associated with self-reported Caucasian donors.

The germline V gene gives CDR1 as ENHRY and CDR2 as SYGVKD. V is pruned by 4 bases and J by 1 base, leaving 8 bases of the junction without a gene match. Counted from cysteine to phenylalanine, this CDR3 has 16 amino acids. Only the CDR3 DNA stays, 48 bases, in frame from base 1. The method behind the library was the immunoSEQ multiplex PCR assay. For the multiplex PCR, a mixture combining 60 forward primers for TCR Vbeta segments and 13 reverse primers for TCR Jbeta segments was used. Amplification of the CDR3 region of rearranged TCR beta genes was performed with a multiplex PCR assay on genomic DNA. On the Illumina HiSeq System, the amplified TCR beta libraries were sequenced as 87-base-pair reads. In the original analysis: In a later analysis, tens of millions of unique TCR beta chains were counted across the 650 to 750 repertoires, and roughly 11 million of these chains were shared by at least two donors. A nearest-neighbor algorithm error-corrected the raw reads and collapsed the reads into unique sequences, merging closely related sequences to remove PCR and sequencing errors. To assign V, D and J gene segments, CDR3 sequences were aligned to IMGT reference sequences. For a sequence to be retained, a match of at least six nucleotides to both a V gene segment and a J gene segment was required. A rearrangement was called productive if the CDR3 had no stop codons and remained in frame with V and J, and every other rearrangement was called non-productive. CDR3 was defined by IMGT convention, running from the second conserved V-encoded cysteine to the conserved J-encoded phenylalanine. In an earlier analysis of 587 of the donors, sequences lacking an unambiguous match to a single V gene segment were excluded. In an earlier analysis of roughly 600 of the donors, a V segment was called functional when productive rearrangements were above 56.7%, and segregating when the standard deviation between donors exceeded 5%. A statistical classification framework was built to diagnose cytomegalovirus status from the catalog of TCR beta chain sequences. A later analysis assigned V and J genes by comparing TCR nucleotide sequences with IMGT/GENE-DB human TR gene sequences. A later analysis assigned CDR3 sequences and most-parsimonious VDJ recombination scenarios with the TCRdist pipeline. A later analysis defined each TCR beta chain by its CDR3 amino acid sequence plus V-gene family, and excluded reads lacking a unique V-gene family. As a way to deal with suspected cross-contamination and a sequencing artifact, a later analysis dropped more than 500 nucleotide sequences that were highly shared and had low generation probability. In a later analysis, a clonal expansion index for each public chain was calculated from normalized within-repertoire ranks of inferred template counts. In a later analysis, generation probabilities were computed with a VDJ recombination model fitted to out-of-frame rearrangements, and the resulting probabilities were checked against IGoR. In a later analysis, TCR-TCR, TCR-HLA and TCR-CMV co-occurrence was scored with hypergeometric tests, and a repertoire-size bias correction was applied to TCR pairs. False discovery rates were estimated in a later analysis by permuting HLA or CMV assignments 20 times. In a later analysis, co-occurring TCRs were grouped using DBSCAN, and TCRdist sequence similarity was added for clustering within HLA-allele-positive subsets. Co-occurrence clustering excluded repertoires with fewer than 30,000 or more than 120,000 public chains, plus five with anomalous nucleotide sharing. TCRdb provides this immuneACCESS table in a form limited to in-frame rearrangements. Some clones are lacking; in checked studies, under half of them reflect an unresolved V gene, and why the rest are absent is not known. The V and J calls and clone size come from that table; D and trimming were worked out from the DNA. In all, the sample holds 180,000 or so clones, and 75% to 85% of those were seen once. Jointly, the top ten make up approximately 1.5% of the sample.

Comment on this clone: The specificity of this receptor is unknown. Base qualities were left out, and no much larger clone turns up one base away.

Paper-wide results and their limitations: Because HLA typing was missing for some donors at each locus, association tests included only the typed subset. When HLA alleles, especially DR and DQ, strongly co-occurred, TCR associations were difficult to assign to individual alleles. In a later analysis, several top co-occurrence clusters were reported to appear linked to parvovirus B19, influenza, CMV and Epstein-Barr virus. An association between a missense DCLRE1C variant and V-gene and J-gene trimming of TCR beta chains was found in a later genetic analysis and replicated in an independent cohort. The presence/absence analyses assumed that sequencing depth was roughly uniform across donors, and that assumption may not be true. The cohort was sequenced for TCR beta chains only, and without alpha or paired-chain data the features that could be detected were limited. For the cohort, immune exposure information was limited to CMV serostatus. Linkage disequilibrium might explain the correlated functional status among segregating V segments, but an unknown experimental factor could not be ruled out. According to a later analysis, most CMV-associated TCR beta chains appeared to be HLA-restricted, and the HLA associations seemed to be driven largely by CMV exposure. Because counts were too low, more than 15 rarely observed V segments, including chromosome 9 orphons, were left out of the earlier analysis of about 620 of the donors. The classifier was reported to diagnose cytomegalovirus status with high specificity and sensitivity in both the original cohort and the validation cohort. According to a later genetic analysis, donors in an Asian-associated ancestry cluster had fewer N-insertions in productive TCRs than the approximately 670-donor mean. The study listed 164 TCR beta chains as associated with cytomegalovirus. In a later analysis, 15,000 to 20,000 TCR beta sequences were associated with specific HLA alleles at a false discovery rate of 0.05. The authors suggested that the approach could potentially be extended to other disease states and immunological phenotypes. A later analysis found that TCR association rates varied across HLA loci, with DRB1 alleles showing the most associated TCRs and HLA-C alleles the fewest. Broadly in line with IMGT annotations, most TCR beta V segments showed up in productive rearrangements about 90% or about 30% of the time in an earlier analysis of around 600 of the donors. Compared with equally common non-associated chains, HLA-associated TCR beta chains in a later analysis were more clonally expanded and had lower generation probabilities. A cluster of highly shared sequence variants was judged likely to be a technical artifact of the sequencing pipeline. Most TCR sequences were observed very rarely across donors, whereas some public TCRs were present in many individuals. Some IMGT-functional V segments, including TRBV6-2 and TRBV6-3, could not be distinguished by the 87-base-pair reads and were therefore excluded. A further reported finding was that TCR beta sequences accurately predicted the HLA-A and HLA-B alleles for most subjects in the first cohort. In vitro tests confirmed that a few of the cytomegalovirus-associated TCR beta chains recognize cytomegalovirus antigens.

The cohort consisted of fewer than 700 healthy bone marrow donors. At the time of sampling, every cohort member was nominally healthy, though immune exposures that went unrecorded were likely present. The donor was CMV seronegative and was included in the group of 352 seronegative cohort members. A peripheral blood sample was provided by each donor, and peripheral blood mononuclear cells were used for TCR beta sequencing. The Qiagen DNeasy Blood Extraction Kit was used to extract genomic DNA from the blood cell samples. This TCR was recovered from a man between 18 and 29 years old in good health and CMV-seronegative. The rearranged segments are TRBV10-3 and TRBJ2-7, with TRBD1 identical over 9 junction bases. The material sequenced was PBMCs. The CDR3: CAISAPDRGDSYEQYF. In nucleotide form, the sequence is TGTGCCATCAGTGCCCCAGACAGGGGGGATTCCTACGAGCAGTACTTC.